This TCR beta chain is drawn from a study of beta chain features in type 1 diabetes. Germline V gene sequence: CDR1 SNHLY, CDR2 FYNNEI. Trimming stripped 6 bases from V and 1 base from J, with 9 bases between. The CDR3 consists of 13 residues. Study observations and caveats: Among all four CD4+ subsets, Type 1 diabetes patients had TCRB CDR3s that were moderately but significantly shorter. Insertions at VDJ junctions were less frequent in type 1 diabetes patients. These patients also deleted more nucleotides at the same junctions.

Concerning this clone: The target antigen is unknown.

Of the isolated RNA, all was reverse transcribed, and so the sequenced material was expressed TCRB transcripts. Method: immunoSEQ multiplex PCR; TCRdb's copy keeps in-frame clones and lacks some. Here the sample spans approximately 280,000 clones, 15% being singletons. The material sequenced was naive CD4+ T cells from blood. This clonotype was sampled from a man younger than 35 with type 1 diabetes. The rearrangement uses TRBV2 and TRBJ1-1, with D unclear. CDR3 sequence reads: CASRRHQNTEAFF. The CDR3 nucleotides are TGTGCCAGCAGAAGACACCAGAACACTGAAGCTTTCTTT.